This TCR beta chain was observed in a study of blood T cell repertoires in COVID-19. Study information: PBMCs, B-cell-depleted T cells, or T cells provided the cDNA or gDNA that made up the material.

In the original analysis: How many nucleated cells were present was estimated from reference gene primer amplification. Sequencing was performed with immunoSEQ multiplex PCR; in TCRdb, only in-frame clones are kept and a portion is missing. V and J calls and clone size come straight from that table; D and trimming were deduced from the DNA. The data show over 300,000 clones, with 89% seen just once and around a tenth held by the top ten. The study recruited people aged 18 to 89 years across approximately 24 US areas. Participants reported their clinical history, and cohort assignment relied on those reports. V lost 3 bases and J lost 12; bases outside the gene matches: 8. The length of the CDR3 is 13 residues. Germline V gene lookup returns CDR1 KGHSH and CDR2 LQKENI.

The receptor's source is a woman aged 40-49 years who had recovered from COVID-19. The rearrangement joins TRBV18 to TRBJ2-1; TRBD1 matches at 7 bases. Sequencing was carried out using PBMCs or T cells enriched from blood (not recorded which). This chain's CDR3 is CASSPTPGTAQFF. CDR3 nucleotide sequence: TGTGCCAGCTCACCGACCCCCGGGACAGCGCAGTTCTTC.